The 29 T cell receptor beta chains reported below all come from one sample, sequenced in a study of T cell changes during pregnancy in multiple sclerosis. TCRdb keeps only in-frame clones here, not all; method: immunoSEQ multiplex PCR. The profile covers tens of thousands of clones, with 93% appearing a single time and around 0.64% taken by the ten largest. This material consisted of CD4+ T cells from peripheral blood mononuclear cells, taken in the third trimester of pregnancy. Receptors were obtained from a female donor with multiple sclerosis, enrolled in a pregnancy study.

The V call is TRBV6-1, the J call TRBJ2-1, with 9 positions matching TRBD1. Germline lookup yields CDR1 MNHNS and CDR2 SASEGT. Unmatched junction bases numbered 5, after V lost 5 bases and J lost 3 bases. The CDR3 contains 15 residues. The CDR3 reads CASSPGQGRYNEQFF. Written as DNA, the CDR3 is TGTGCCAGCAGTCCAGGACAGGGGCGCTACAATGAGCAGTTCTTC.

The J gene is TRBJ2-7, the V gene TRBV19, with 8 bases identical to TRBD1. Germline CDR1 and CDR2: LNHDA and SQIVND (reference sequence). V dropped 3 bases and J dropped 7; count of bases not matched to a gene: 11. The CDR3 has 15 amino acids. CDR3 residues: CASSIRWQGAREQYF. CDR3 in DNA: TGTGCCAGTAGTATTCGCTGGCAGGGGGCGAGGGAGCAGTACTTC.

This clone appeared a single time. This rearrangement joins TRBV7-3 to TRBJ2-7; D might be TRBD2 (5 bases). In germline, CDR1 is SGHTA, CDR2 FQGTGA. The V end was cut by 4 bases, the J end by 6 bases, with 13 bases between. The CDR3 covers 13 residues. The CDR3 sequence: CASSSRPGFEQYF. As DNA, the CDR3 is TGTGCCAGCAGCTCCCGCCCGGGGTTCGAGCAGTACTTC.

The rearrangement joins TRBV5-1 to TRBJ1-2, with TRBD1 matching 10 bases. There are 16 residues in the CDR3. Losses at the gene ends were 0 bases for V and 4 bases for J; bases not matched to a gene: 6. Looked up from germline, CDR1 is SGHRS and CDR2 is YFSETQ. This chain's CDR3 is CASSLEGDRGGYGYTF. CDR3 nucleotide sequence: TGCGCCAGCAGCTTGGAAGGGGACAGGGGTGGCTATGGCTACACCTTC.

The chain recombines TRBV4-1 with TRBJ1-5; D ambiguous. Trimming pared 1 base from V and 2 bases from J, leaving 12 bases between. The CDR3 spans 16 residues. Germline V gives CDR1 MGHRA, CDR2 YSYEKL. The CDR3 loop reads CASSQGWAQGNQPQHF. The CDR3 DNA reads TGCGCCAGCAGCCAAGGGTGGGCCCAGGGCAATCAGCCCCAGCATTTT.

CDR3 amino acids: CAIIGGPGTEAFF. DNA of the CDR3: TGTGCCATTATCGGGGGTCCGGGCACTGAAGCTTTCTTT. The V call is TRBV28, the J call TRBJ1-1; possibly TRBD1 for D (5 bases). Deletions cut 10 bases from V and 4 bases from J, with 16 bases between. CDR3 length equals 13 residues. Germline CDR1 and CDR2: MDHEN and SYDVKM.

This chain joins TRBV2 and TRBJ2-2; D may be TRBD1 (5 bases). Germline V gene lookup returns CDR1 SNHLY and CDR2 FYNNEI. CDR3 size: 13 residues. V was clipped by 5 bases and J by 4 bases, with 8 bases between them. Here the CDR3 reads CASSNQGTGELFF. In nucleotides, the CDR3 is TGTGCCAGCAGTAACCAGGGCACCGGGGAGCTGTTTTTT. Complete variable domain (other parts from reference TRBV2 and TRBJ2-2): EPEVTQTPSHQVTQMGQEVILRCVPISNHLYFYWYRQILGQKVEFLVSFYNNEISEKSEIFDDQFSVERPDGSNFTLKIRSTKLEDSAMYFCASSNQGTGELFFGEGSRLTVL.

This chain joins TRBV7-8 and TRBJ1-2, with 10 positions matching TRBD1. CDR1 SGHVS and CDR2 FQNEAQ come from the germline V gene. There are 17 residues in the CDR3. Trimming at V came to 5 bases and at J to 4 bases, leaving 13 bases not matched to a gene. The CDR3 sequence: CASSPIPRTGGSYGYTF. The CDR3 nucleotides are TGTGCCAGCAGCCCCATCCCCCGGACAGGGGGTAGCTATGGCTACACCTTC.

The chain employs TRBV7-2 and TRBJ1-1, with D possibly being TRBD1 (5 bases). This CDR3 is built from 15 residues. The V end was cut by 2 bases, the J end by 0 bases, with 10 bases between. Germline CDR1 reads SGHTA; CDR2 reads FQGNSA. As DNA, the CDR3 is TGTGCCAGCAGCTTAAGGCAGGGCATGAACACTGAAGCTTTCTTT. Protein product: CASSLRQGMNTEAFF.

The chain is built from TRBV2 and TRBJ2-2; D might be TRBD1 (6 bases). CDR3 length equals 14 residues. The germline gives CDR1 SNHLY, CDR2 FYNNEI. Trimming removed 7 bases from V and 5 bases from J, with 14 bases in between. DNA for the CDR3: TGTGCCAGCATCGGGACATCCAGGACCGGGGAGCTGTTTTTT. Translated, it gives CASIGTSRTGELFF. Filled out from reference TRBV2 and TRBJ2-2, the complete variable domain reads EPEVTQTPSHQVTQMGQEVILRCVPISNHLYFYWYRQILGQKVEFLVSFYNNEISEKSEIFDDQFSVERPDGSNFTLKIRSTKLEDSAMYFCASIGTSRTGELFFGEGSRLTVL.

The rearrangement links TRBV19 to TRBJ2-4, with D unresolved. The CDR3 spans 14 residues. Germline CDR1 LNHDA, CDR2 SQIVND (reference sequence). Trimming stripped 3 bases from V and 0 bases from J, with 6 bases between. CDR3 in amino acids: CASSISRAKNIQYF. As DNA, the CDR3 is TGTGCCAGTAGTATTTCCCGAGCCAAAAACATTCAGTACTTC.

The V gene is TRBV7-9, the J gene TRBJ2-7; TRBD1 matches 8 bases. The ends lost 0 bases at V and 1 base at J; junction bases unmatched: 8. The CDR3 spans 17 residues. Germline V lookup: CDR1 SEHNR, CDR2 FQNEAQ (reference sequence). The CDR3: CASSLAPAGGRSYEQYF. The CDR3 bases are TGTGCCAGCAGCTTAGCGCCGGCAGGGGGCAGATCCTACGAGCAGTACTTC.

The rearrangement links TRBV7-2 to TRBJ2-1; D is perhaps TRBD1 (5 bases). Trimming removed 4 bases from V and 0 bases from J, with 13 bases in between. Germline CDR1 reads SGHTA; CDR2 reads FQGNSA. There are 16 residues in the CDR3. CDR3 amino acids: CASSSDISSSYNEQFF. CDR3 coding DNA: TGTGCCAGCAGCTCGGACATATCGAGCTCCTACAATGAGCAGTTCTTC.

J is TRBJ1-5 and V is TRBV18; 8 nucleotides line up with TRBD1. Trimming removed 6 bases from V and 6 bases from J; junction bases left unmatched: 4. Germline CDR1 reads KGHSH; CDR2 reads LQKENI. The CDR3 consists of 13 residues. CDR3 bases: TGTGCCAGCTCCTTTGGACAGGGTCAGCCCCAGCATTTT. It translates to CASSFGQGQPQHF.

In nucleotides, the CDR3 is TGTGCCAGCAGCTTAGGGACAGGGGTAAGACAGCCCCAGCATTTT. Its protein is CASSLGTGVRQPQHF. The chain joins TRBV7-8 to TRBJ1-5; 9 positions match TRBD1. The ends lost 1 base at V and 7 bases at J; junction bases unmatched: 5. This CDR3 region has 15 residues. The germline gives CDR1 SGHVS, CDR2 FQNEAQ.

The V gene is TRBV6-4, the J gene TRBJ2-1; 10 nucleotides agree with TRBD1. The germline gives CDR1 MRHNA, CDR2 SNTAGT. The V and J ends lost 0 bases and 2 bases, in that order; junction bases with no gene match: 10. The CDR3 spans 19 residues. In nucleotides, the CDR3 is TGTGCCAGCAGTGACTCCCTTCGACAGGGGGCTAAACCCTACAATGAGCAGTTCTTC. Its protein is CASSDSLRQGAKPYNEQFF.

The chain carries TRBV19 and TRBJ1-5; D call uncertain. Germline V gives CDR1 LNHDA, CDR2 SQIVND (reference sequence). This CDR3 is 14 amino acids long. Trimming cost V 7 bases and J 6 bases, with 16 bases left between them. The CDR3 bases are TGTGCCAGTAACAACAGTCCATACCTTCAGCCCCAGCATTTT. The encoded protein is CASNNSPYLQPQHF.

This sequence joins TRBV5-1 and TRBJ1-2; the D gene is possibly TRBD1 (6 bases). Germline V gene data show CDR1 as SGHRS and CDR2 as YFSETQ. V was trimmed by 4 bases and J by 7 bases, leaving 14 bases between them. The CDR3 has 13 amino acids. In nucleotides, the CDR3 is TGCGCCAGCAGCAGCGCAGGGGCTTCTGGCTACACCTTC. It codes for CASSSAGASGYTF.

The chain employs TRBV27 and TRBJ2-6; 7 bases map to TRBD2. Germline V gene sequence: CDR1 MNHEY, CDR2 SMNVEV (reference sequence). J lost 8 bases, V lost 7 bases, and 17 bases had no gene match. This CDR3 spans 17 amino acids. The DNA for the CDR3 is TGTGCCAGCATGACGGACCAAACCTGGGAGGGTCCCAACGTCCTGACTTTC. Translated, it gives CASMTDQTWEGPNVLTF.

The CDR3 spells CASSYLWTDHNEQFF. CDR3 nucleotides: TGTGCCAGCAGCTACCTGTGGACAGATCACAATGAGCAGTTCTTC. This chain joins TRBV11-1 and TRBJ2-1; possible D gene TRBD1, 6 bases. This CDR3 spans 15 amino acids. The V end was cut by 4 bases, the J end by 5 bases, with 15 bases between. Germline V gives CDR1 SGHAT, CDR2 FQDESV (reference sequence).

The V and J genes are TRBV2 and TRBJ1-2, with 8 bases fitting TRBD1. V dropped 6 bases and J dropped 7; count of bases not matched to a gene: 7. Germline V CDR1 and CDR2: SNHLY, FYNNEI. The CDR3 consists of 13 residues. The CDR3 sequence: CASREDRASGYTF. DNA for the CDR3: TGTGCCAGCAGGGAGGACAGGGCGAGTGGCTACACCTTC. The variable domain in full, completed from reference TRBV2 and TRBJ1-2, reads EPEVTQTPSHQVTQMGQEVILRCVPISNHLYFYWYRQILGQKVEFLVSFYNNEISEKSEIFDDQFSVERPDGSNFTLKIRSTKLEDSAMYFCASREDRASGYTFGSGTRLTVV.

The chain carries TRBV28 and TRBJ2-1, with TRBD1 identical over 9 bases. The germline V gene encodes CDR1 MDHEN and CDR2 SYDVKM. Germline trimming cut 9 bases from V and 2 bases from J; bases unmatched to any gene: 5. The CDR3 has 14 residues. CDR3 sequence (DNA): TGTGCCAGTGGGACAGGGATTGCCTACAATGAGCAGTTCTTC. It codes for CASGTGIAYNEQFF.

V gene TRBV19 combines with J gene TRBJ1-5; perhaps TRBD1 as D (6 bases). CDR1 and CDR2 from the germline V gene are LNHDA and SQIVND (reference sequence). V was clipped by 3 bases and J by 0 bases, with 18 bases between them. The length of the CDR3 is 18 residues. The DNA for the CDR3 is TGTGCCAGTAGTATTCGTGTAGAGGGACATCCTAGCAATCAGCCCCAGCATTTT. Translated: CASSIRVEGHPSNQPQHF.

The chain has TRBV7-3 and TRBJ2-3; TRBD2 agrees at 10 bases. Germline-derived CDR1 and CDR2 are SGHTA and FQGTGA. This CDR3 has 16 amino acids. V shed 1 base, J shed 5 bases, and the junction held 6 bases outside the gene matches. The CDR3 sequence: CASSLRASGSKDTQYF. The CDR3 DNA sequence: TGTGCCAGCAGCTTAAGGGCTAGCGGGAGTAAAGATACGCAGTATTTT.

The chain has TRBV6-1 and TRBJ1-5; D might be TRBD1 (5 bases). Trimming shortened V by 4 bases and J by 5 bases, and 9 bases separated the two germline ends. The CDR3 runs to 13 residues. Germline CDR1 is MNHNS and CDR2 is SASEGT. The CDR3 spells CASSGSGYQPQHF. DNA for the CDR3: TGTGCCAGCAGTGGCTCAGGGTATCAGCCCCAGCATTTT.

The genes are TRBV6-1 and TRBJ2-2, with no clear D. V lost 4 bases and J 3 bases, leaving 15 bases between the germline ends. The CDR3 is 16 residues long. Germline V gives CDR1 MNHNS, CDR2 SASEGT. The CDR3 loop reads CASSAAVQAHTGELFF. Here the CDR3 DNA reads TGTGCCAGCAGTGCGGCCGTCCAGGCGCACACCGGGGAGCTGTTTTTT.

The J gene is TRBJ2-5, the V gene TRBV7-3, with 7 bases that match TRBD1. In germline, CDR1 is SGHTA, CDR2 FQGTGA. This CDR3 spans 15 amino acids. V shed 5 bases and J 2 bases; nucleotides not matched to a gene: 8. CDR3 sequence (DNA): TGTGCCAGCAGCCGACAGGGAGTAAGTCAAGAGACCCAGTACTTC. Its protein is CASSRQGVSQETQYF.

The V and J genes are TRBV2 and TRBJ2-1, with TRBD2 matching over 8 bases. CDR3 size: 15 residues. After removal of 7 bases from V and 11 bases from J, the junction contained 16 bases not matched to a gene. From germline, CDR1 is SNHLY and CDR2 FYNNEI. The CDR3 spells CASTTPISGLAKQFF. As DNA, the CDR3 is TGTGCCAGCACCACCCCAATATCCGGACTAGCTAAGCAGTTCTTC.

The chain couples TRBV2 to TRBJ2-3; 8 bases are a match to TRBD2. The CDR3 has 16 residues. Per germline, CDR1 SNHLY and CDR2 FYNNEI. J was trimmed by 1 base and V by 7 bases; bases with no gene match: 10. CDR3 in DNA: TGTGCCAGCACCTCCGGCGGGGGGAGGGGCACAGATACGCAGTATTTT. Protein sequence: CASTSGGGRGTDTQYF.